These 23 T cell receptor beta chains were all obtained from the same sample, sequenced in a study of T cells after yellow fever vaccination (dated by TCRdb to 2018 to 2020). The treatment or condition label corresponds to: live attenuated yellow fever vaccine strain. Receptor libraries were prepared by 5' RACE. Sequencing instrument: Illumina NovaSeq 6000. TCRdb passed the public sequencing reads through fastp at Q25 and MiXCR, retaining productive beta sequences. Each entry merges the rows of one CDR3 protein and shows their most common DNA and genes. This sample holds a few hundred thousand distinct CDR3 sequences; around 5.3% were observed only once. The ten largest clones take up around 3.5% of the sample. Here the sequenced sample was CD4+ T cells sorted from PBMCs, taken on the day of the yellow fever booster vaccination. Receptors originate from a man aged 18 to 35 who received the YFV17D yellow fever vaccine.

This clonotype has a handful of counts. This rearrangement joins TRBV7-2 to TRBJ2-1; the match to TRBD1 covers 9 bases. This CDR3 contains 17 residues. CDR1 and CDR2 from the germline V gene are SGHTA and FQGNSA. The ends lost 5 bases at V and 12 bases at J; junction bases unmatched: 20. The CDR3 here is CASSRIAGTGLTMRQFF. In DNA form, the CDR3 reads TGTGCCAGCAGCAGAATTGCCGGGACAGGGTTAACAATGAGGCAGTTCTTC.

This clonotype has ten or more counts. The rearrangement links TRBV5-1 to TRBJ2-1, with 10 bases fitting TRBD1. Germline V CDR1 and CDR2: SGHRS, YFSETQ. With V trimmed by 4 bases and J by 7 bases, 5 bases remained unmatched. The CDR3 covers 14 residues. CDR3 bases: TGCGCCAGCAGCCAAGGACAGGGGGGGAATGAGCAGTTCTTC. Translation gives CASSQGQGGNEQFF.

This clonotype was counted at least ten times. The chain links TRBV7-2 to TRBJ2-2; no clear D gene. This CDR3 has 13 amino acids. Trimming cost V 2 bases and J 3 bases, with 4 bases left between them. Germline assignment: CDR1 SGHTA and CDR2 FQGNSA. CDR3 nucleotides: TGTGCCAGCAGCTTACAACACACCGGGGAGCTGTTTTTT. Translating gives CASSLQHTGELFF.

This clonotype was counted between two and nine times. This chain joins TRBV6-2 or TRBV6-3 and TRBJ2-2; a possible D gene is TRBD2 (6 bases). Trimming took off 5 bases at V and 4 bases at J, with 8 bases between the two ends. The V gene's germline CDR1 is MNHEY and CDR2 SVGEGT. The CDR3 extends over 13 amino acids. The CDR3 coding sequence is TGTGCCAGCAGTAGGGACTTCACCGGGGAGCTGTTTTTT. Amino acid sequence: CASSRDFTGELFF.

This clonotype was seen repeatedly, ten times or more. The chain has TRBV20-1 and TRBJ2-7; 8 nucleotides align to TRBD1. The CDR3 contains 13 residues. V lost 5 bases and J lost 3; bases outside the gene matches: 6. Germline V lookup: CDR1 DFQATT, CDR2 SNEGSKA (reference sequence). DNA of the CDR3: TGCAGTGCTCGCCCGGGACAGGACTACGAGCAGTACTTC. The encoded protein is CSARPGQDYEQYF.

This clonotype was recorded many times. The rearrangement links TRBV24-1 to TRBJ2-3; 12 bases are a match to TRBD2. V gave up 2 bases and J gave up 2 bases; unmatched junction bases: 4. This CDR3 contains 17 residues. Germline lookup yields CDR1 KGHDR and CDR2 SFDVKD. The CDR3 nucleotides read TGTGCCACCAGTGATTCTACTAGCGGGGGGACCACAGATACGCAGTATTTT. Protein sequence: CATSDSTSGGTTDTQYF.

This clonotype came up a few times. The V gene is TRBV5-1, the J gene TRBJ2-3; 10 bases are shared with TRBD2. Germline loops: CDR1 SGHRS, CDR2 YFSETQ. Trimming took 0 bases from V and 2 from J; bases not matched to a gene: 3. This CDR3 has 16 amino acids. The CDR3 spells CASSLAGTSDTDTQYF. The CDR3 DNA follows: TGCGCCAGCAGCTTGGCCGGGACTAGCGACACAGATACGCAGTATTTT.

In its sample, this clonotype was seen many times. CDR3 sequence: CSARDDGLGQGPLYEQYF. The DNA for the CDR3 is TGCAGTGCTAGAGATGACGGTTTGGGACAGGGGCCCCTCTACGAGCAGTACTTC. The rearrangement joins TRBV20-1 to TRBJ2-7; 10 nucleotides agree with TRBD1. V shed 0 bases, J shed 3 bases, and the junction held 14 bases outside the gene matches. CDR1 is DFQATT and CDR2 is SNEGSKA in the germline V gene (reference sequence). The CDR3 extends over 18 amino acids.

This clonotype was seen only a few times. The chain joins TRBV7-2 to TRBJ2-6; perhaps TRBD1 as D (6 bases). This CDR3 has 18 residues. Germline CDR1 is SGHTA and CDR2 is FQGNSA. V dropped 1 base and J dropped 1 base, with 14 bases sitting between them. CDR3 nucleotide sequence: TGTGCCAGCAGCTTAGGTTTAAACAGGGCATCTGGGGCCAACGTCCTGACTTTC. It encodes CASSLGLNRASGANVLTF.

This clonotype was seen only a few times. The chain employs TRBV20-1 and TRBJ2-3; TRBD2 aligns across 7 bases. The V segment lost 3 bases and the J segment 3 bases; nucleotides outside the gene matches: 6. There are 14 residues in the CDR3. Looked up from germline, CDR1 is DFQATT and CDR2 is SNEGSKA (reference sequence). The CDR3 loop reads CSASGGGRTDTQYF. As DNA, the CDR3 is TGCAGTGCTAGCGGCGGGGGAAGAACAGATACGCAGTATTTT.

This clonotype was picked up many times. V and J are TRBV20-1 and TRBJ2-7; TRBD1 aligns across 7 bases. The CDR3 has 15 amino acids. Trimming removed 0 bases from V and 1 base from J; junction bases left unmatched: 6. Germline CDR1 reads DFQATT; CDR2 reads SNEGSKA (reference sequence). The CDR3 DNA reads as TGCAGTGCTAGAGATGGGGACAGTTTATCCTACGAGCAGTACGTC. It codes for CSARDGDSLSYEQYV.

The chain carries TRBV2 and TRBJ1-5, with 7 bases identical to TRBD1. V shed 10 bases and J 2 bases; nucleotides not matched to a gene: 8. Germline values: CDR1 SNHLY, CDR2 FYNNEI. This CDR3 comprises 14 residues. CDR3 nucleotides: TGTGCCACTCGACAGGGTTTGGGCAATCAGCCCCAGCATTTT. Encoded protein: CATRQGLGNQPQHF.

In this sample, this clonotype turned up a few times. The chain uses TRBV2 and TRBJ2-2; 8 bases align to TRBD2. This CDR3 has 12 amino acids. The J segment lost 7 bases and the V segment lost 10 bases, leaving 5 bases of the junction unmatched. Germline V lookup: CDR1 SNHLY, CDR2 FYNNEI. The chain's CDR3 is CATRGEVGELFF. CDR3 sequence (DNA): TGTGCCACGCGGGGGGAGGTCGGGGAGCTGTTTTTT.

At least ten counts were recorded for this clonotype. CDR3 DNA: TGTGCCAGCAGCTTAGGCGCAGCGAACACCGGGGAGCTGTTTTTT. This codes for CASSLGAANTGELFF. The chain joins TRBV11-3 to TRBJ2-2; D is undetermined. The CDR3 length is 15 residues. V was pared by 1 base and J by 0 bases, with 6 bases between. Germline V gene sequence: CDR1 SGHNT, CDR2 YENEEA.

The sample holds a few counts of this clonotype. In DNA form, the CDR3 reads TGTGCCAGCAGCTTGGGGATCCCGGGTGATCCTGAACCTGAAGCTTTCTTT. This codes for CASSLGIPGDPEPEAFF. The genes are TRBV5-6 and TRBJ1-1; D not resolved. The CDR3 runs 17 residues. The germline gives CDR1 SGHDT, CDR2 YYEEEE. V dropped 0 bases and J dropped 6 bases, with 21 bases sitting between them.

This clonotype was counted ten times or more. The chain recombines TRBV5-5 with TRBJ1-1, with D hard to call. The CDR3 consists of 15 residues. Trimming pared 3 bases from V and 0 bases from J, leaving 12 bases between. Germline V CDR1 and CDR2: SGHKS, YYEKEE (reference sequence). The CDR3 is CASSSLQIMNTEAFF. The CDR3, as DNA: TGTGCCAGCAGCTCGTTACAGATTATGAACACTGAAGCTTTCTTT.

This clonotype was found many times. This rearrangement joins TRBV20-1 to TRBJ2-7; 9 nucleotides align to TRBD1. CDR1 is DFQATT, CDR2 SNEGSKA, per germline (reference sequence). The CDR3 has 15 amino acids. After removal of 2 bases from V and 7 bases from J, the junction contained 12 bases not matched to a gene. The CDR3 protein is CSARIVGQGLGEQYF. CDR3 sequence (DNA): TGCAGTGCTAGAATCGTGGGACAGGGCTTAGGGGAGCAGTACTTC.

This clonotype was seen at least ten times. This chain uses TRBV6-5 with TRBJ2-2; D ambiguous. Germline V lookup: CDR1 MNHEY, CDR2 SVGAGI. The CDR3 is 13 amino acids. V was clipped by 6 bases and J by 3 bases, with 8 bases between them. CDR3 nucleotide sequence: TGTGCCAGCAGCAAATGGGACACCGGGGAGCTGTTTTTT. Translated: CASSKWDTGELFF.

Ten or more counts support this clonotype. The chain links TRBV11-3 to TRBJ2-1; 10 positions match TRBD2. V gave up 2 bases and J gave up 2 bases; unmatched junction bases: 0. Germline CDR1 SGHNT, CDR2 YENEEA. The CDR3 is 15 residues long. The CDR3 protein is CASSLTSGAYNEQFF. In DNA, the CDR3 is TGTGCCAGCAGCTTAACTAGCGGGGCCTACAATGAGCAGTTCTTC.

In its sample, this clonotype was seen a few times. CDR3 sequence (DNA): TGTGCCATTTCCGGGGGGTCAAAGACCCAGTACTTC. The encoded protein is CAISGGSKTQYF. The rearrangement uses TRBV10-3 and TRBJ2-5, with 7 bases aligning to TRBD2. The J segment lost 6 bases and the V segment lost 9 bases, leaving 7 bases of the junction unmatched. The CDR3 sequence is 12 residues long. From germline, CDR1 is ENHRY and CDR2 SYGVKD.

The chain recombines TRBV5-1 with TRBJ1-2; 7 bases line up with TRBD1. V dropped 5 bases and J dropped 5; count of bases not matched to a gene: 12. The CDR3 spans 15 residues. CDR1 is SGHRS and CDR2 is YFSETQ in the germline V gene. The CDR3 sequence is CASRPLTGPEYGYTF. In DNA form, the CDR3 reads TGCGCCAGCAGACCGTTGACAGGGCCGGAATATGGCTACACCTTC.

This clonotype was counted at least ten times. As DNA, the CDR3 is TGTGCCAGCAGCGTTACGGTCGCCTACGAGCAGTACTTC. Protein: CASSVTVAYEQYF. V gene TRBV7-9 combines with J gene TRBJ2-7; D unclear. Trimming shortened V by 5 bases and J by 2 bases, and 10 bases separated the two germline ends. The germline V gene encodes CDR1 SEHNR and CDR2 FQNEAQ (reference sequence). The CDR3 extends over 13 amino acids.

This clonotype was observed at least ten times. This sequence joins TRBV5-1 and TRBJ2-7; 10 positions match TRBD2. CDR1 and CDR2 (germline): SGHRS, YFSETQ. This CDR3 spans 16 amino acids. V was clipped by 4 bases and J by 4 bases; unmatched bases: 11. CDR3 in amino acids: CASSPSPTSGTYEQYF. The CDR3 region has the DNA TGCGCCAGCAGCCCTAGCCCAACTAGCGGGACTTACGAGCAGTACTTC.